The entry below describes one T cell receptor beta chain. Its specificity is unknown. This specimen belongs to a study of blood T cells in healthy people across ages. The CDR3 loop spans 14 amino acids. Germline CDR1 is SGHRS and CDR2 is YFSETQ. V lost 1 base to trimming and J lost 2 bases, with 10 bases between them. General study points: In long-lived donors, naive CD4+ cell counts and diversity exceeded those of aged donors. The study could not conclusively compare naive and antigen-experienced cells, given its unsorted PBMCs.

The second PCR ran roughly 6 to 11 cycles with a sample-barcoded 5' primer and J-beta primers. MiXCR, applied by TCRdb to the 5' RACE reads, yields one record per CDR3 protein. The sample shows about 680,000 distinct CDR3 sequences, around 45% of them seen only once. The sequencing sample was made of blood. This clonotype was sampled from an older woman in good health. The V and J genes are TRBV5-1 and TRBJ2-7; possibly TRBD1 or TRBD2 for D (5 bases each). The CDR3 region has the DNA TGCGCCAGCAGCTTGATGGGGGTGCCCTACGAGCAGTACTTC. It yields the protein CASSLMGVPYEQYF.